One and the same sample provided the 3 T cell receptor beta chains below, sequenced in a study of cytomegalovirus exposure and HLA in healthy donors. PCR primers comprised 60 Vbeta and 13 Jbeta primers. The data were produced by immunoSEQ multiplex PCR, yet TCRdb's version contains in-frame clones alone and is incomplete. In the table there are under 200,000 clones, roughly 13% of which are singletons. The specimen was PBMCs. These receptors were obtained from a man between 45 and 60 years old in good health and CMV-seropositive.

This clone showed up just a few times. J is TRBJ1-6 and V is TRBV7-8; the D is unclear. CDR3 size: 15 residues. CDR1 SGHVS and CDR2 FQNEAQ come from the germline V gene. V shed 0 bases and J shed 6 bases, with 9 bases lying between them. CDR3 sequence reads: CASSLAVAPNSPLHF. The CDR3 bases are TGTGCCAGCAGCTTAGCGGTGGCACCTAATTCACCCCTCCACTTT.

This clone was observed a few times. V gene TRBV2 combines with J gene TRBJ2-2; TRBD1 agrees at 7 bases. In germline, CDR1 is SNHLY, CDR2 FYNNEI. The CDR3 sequence is 16 residues long. Trimming removed 5 bases from V and 0 bases from J; junction bases left unmatched: 6. The CDR3 nucleotides are TGTGCCAGCAGTCAAAACAGGGGACCGAACACCGGGGAGCTGTTTTTT. Encoded protein: CASSQNRGPNTGELFF. Looking up the rest from reference TRBV2 and TRBJ2-2 gives the full variable domain: EPEVTQTPSHQVTQMGQEVILRCVPISNHLYFYWYRQILGQKVEFLVSFYNNEISEKSEIFDDQFSVERPDGSNFTLKIRSTKLEDSAMYFCASSQNRGPNTGELFFGEGSRLTVL.

The chain links TRBV2 to TRBJ2-2; weak D call: TRBD2 (7 bases). Deletions cut 7 bases from V and 6 bases from J, with 15 bases between. The V gene's germline CDR1 is SNHLY and CDR2 FYNNEI. The CDR3 spans 14 residues. The CDR3 here is CASKGGRGPGELFF. The CDR3 DNA sequence: TGTGCCAGCAAGGGGGGGCGCGGTCCCGGGGAGCTGTTTTTT.